This passage covers 15 T cell receptor beta chains from one sample sequenced in a study of blood T cell repertoires in COVID-19. TCRdb's copy holds only in-frame clones and misses some; the assay was immunoSEQ multiplex PCR. The data contain about 220,000 clones, more than 65% of them seen just once; the ten biggest clones take up more than 9%. Sequenced: peripheral blood. These receptors were taken from a middle-aged man with active or convalescent COVID-19.

This chain connects TRBV27 to TRBJ2-7; TRBD2 agrees at 7 bases. V lost 2 bases, J lost 3 bases, and 1 base stayed unmatched. Germline V gives CDR1 MNHEY, CDR2 SMNVEV (reference sequence). CDR3 length: 13 amino acids. The CDR3 loop is CASSLTGGYEQYF. The CDR3 DNA reads as TGTGCCAGCAGTTTAACGGGGGGCTACGAGCAGTACTTC.

The chain couples TRBV7-3 to TRBJ1-6; 8 nucleotides align to TRBD1. The junction had 7 bases not matched to a gene; V was cut back by 5 bases and J by 10 bases. This CDR3 spans 14 amino acids. Germline CDR1 SGHTA, CDR2 FQGTGA. For the CDR3, the DNA is TGTGCCAGCAGCCTGACGGGACAGGCCTCACCCCTCCACTTT. Protein sequence: CASSLTGQASPLHF.

The chain joins TRBV2 to TRBJ2-2, with TRBD1 identical over 11 bases. From germline, CDR1 is SNHLY and CDR2 FYNNEI. J was trimmed by 6 bases and V by 5 bases; bases with no gene match: 5. This CDR3 is built from 15 residues. CDR3 protein: CASSWLGQGAGELFF. CDR3 coding DNA: TGTGCCAGCAGTTGGCTGGGACAGGGGGCCGGGGAGCTGTTTTTT.

J is TRBJ2-1 and V is TRBV9; D might be TRBD2 (6 bases). The germline CDR1 and CDR2 sequences are SGDLS and YYNGEE. This CDR3 contains 16 residues. Trimming took off 0 bases at V and 2 bases at J, with 12 bases between the two ends. CDR3 nucleotide sequence: TGTGCCAGCAGCGTAGACCCAGGAGGGCCCTACAATGAGCAGTTCTTC. As protein: CASSVDPGGPYNEQFF.

The genes are TRBV7-2 and TRBJ2-1; D might be TRBD1 (6 bases). The CDR3 totals 16 residues. Deletions cut 1 base from V and 1 base from J, with 11 bases between. From germline, CDR1 is SGHTA and CDR2 FQGNSA. CDR3 protein: CASSLGGTGSYNEQFF. CDR3 nucleotides: TGTGCCAGCAGCTTAGGGGGAACAGGGTCCTACAATGAGCAGTTCTTC. The full variable domain, rest sourced from reference TRBV7-2 and TRBJ2-1, is GAGVSQSPSNKVTEKGKDVELRCDPISGHTALYWYRQSLGQGLEFLIYFQGNSAPDKSGLPSDRFSAERTGGSVSTLTIQRTQQEDSAVYLCASSLGGTGSYNEQFFGPGTRLTVL.

The chain has TRBV5-1 and TRBJ1-3; D gene unclear. Germline CDR1 is SGHRS and CDR2 is YFSETQ. The V gene lost 0 bases and the J gene lost 0 bases, with 10 bases spanning the gap. There are 16 residues in the CDR3. CDR3 in amino acids: CASSLVAAYSGNTIYF. DNA for the CDR3: TGCGCCAGCAGCTTGGTTGCGGCGTACTCTGGAAACACCATATATTTT. Using reference TRBV5-1 and TRBJ1-3 for the parts outside the CDR3, the full variable domain is KAGVTQTPRYLIKTRGQQVTLSCSPISGHRSVSWYQQTPGQGLQFLFEYFSETQRNKGNFPGRFSGRQFSNSRSEMNVSTLELGDSALYLCASSLVAAYSGNTIYFGEGSWLTVV.

Many counts were recorded for this clone. The genes are TRBV12-3 or TRBV12-4 and TRBJ2-2; D might be TRBD2 (6 bases). V lost 3 bases, J lost 4 bases, and 6 bases lay in between. The CDR3 has 13 residues. In DNA form, the CDR3 reads TGTGCCAGCAGTTTCGGGGGCACCGGGGAGCTGTTTTTT. Protein product: CASSFGGTGELFF.

This chain uses TRBV18 with TRBJ2-7, with TRBD2 as a possible D gene (5 bases). The CDR3 is 14 residues long. Germline loops: CDR1 KGHSH, CDR2 LQKENI. Trimming removed 3 bases from V and 3 bases from J, with 12 bases in between. The CDR3 loop is CASSPEAAGYEQYF. Here the CDR3 DNA reads TGTGCCAGCTCACCGGAAGCGGCTGGCTACGAGCAGTACTTC.

V gene TRBV5-5 combines with J gene TRBJ2-3; a weak D match, TRBD2 (6 bases). CDR3 size: 15 residues. V shed 0 bases and J shed 5 bases, with 13 bases lying between them. Germline CDR1 reads SGHKS; CDR2 reads YYEKEE (reference sequence). CDR3 DNA sequence: TGTGCCAGCAGCTTGGTCCCGGGGGTAGGAGATACGCAGTATTTT. Its translation: CASSLVPGVGDTQYF. Full variable domain (outside the CDR3, taken from reference TRBV5-5 and TRBJ2-3): DAGVTQSPTHLIKTRGQQVTLRCSPISGHKSVSWYQQVLGQGPQFIFQYYEKEERGRGNFPDRFSARQFPNYSSELNVNALLLGDSALYLCASSLVPGVGDTQYFGPGTRLTVL.

V is TRBV18 and J is TRBJ2-1; a weak D match, TRBD2 (6 bases). The CDR3 runs 16 residues. The germline V gene encodes CDR1 KGHSH and CDR2 LQKENI. V was pared by 0 bases and J by 4 bases, with 13 bases between. CDR3 in amino acids: CASSPPVEGRYNEQFF. DNA of the CDR3: TGTGCCAGCTCACCACCGGTGGAGGGAAGGTACAATGAGCAGTTCTTC.

The chain employs TRBV15 and TRBJ2-7; 15 bases agree with TRBD2. CDR3 length: 17 amino acids. V trimming: 2 bases; J trimming: 6 bases; junction bases outside the gene matches: 8. Per germline, CDR1 LNHNV and CDR2 YYDKDF (reference sequence). The CDR3 region has the DNA TGTGCCACCAGCAGACTTGGACTAGCGGGGGGGCCGGGCGAGCAGTACGTC. This codes for CATSRLGLAGGPGEQYV.

CDR3 residues: CASSRSGAGNEKLFF. The DNA for the CDR3 is TGCGCCAGCAGCCGATCGGGAGCCGGTAATGAAAAACTGTTTTTT. This chain uses TRBV4-1 with TRBJ1-4, with D unresolved. Germline values: CDR1 MGHRA, CDR2 YSYEKL. The CDR3 runs 15 residues. V lost 4 bases and J 4 bases, leaving 13 bases between the germline ends.

V usage is TRBV6-5 and J usage is TRBJ1-2; D is undetermined. Trimming shortened V by 2 bases and J by 2 bases, and 6 bases separated the two germline ends. Germline values: CDR1 MNHEY, CDR2 SVGAGI. This CDR3 has 13 amino acids. This chain's CDR3 is CASSYNNNYGYTF. DNA for the CDR3: TGTGCCAGCAGTTACAACAACAACTATGGCTACACCTTC.

The gene calls are TRBV6-5 and TRBJ2-1; D unclear. V lost 4 bases and J 10 bases, leaving 8 bases between the germline ends. This CDR3 region has 11 residues. Germline V gene sequence: CDR1 MNHEY, CDR2 SVGAGI. The CDR3 region is CASSSLVEQFF. In DNA, the CDR3 is TGTGCCAGCAGTTCTCTAGTAGAGCAGTTCTTC.

V and J are TRBV19 and TRBJ2-7; the match to TRBD1 covers 9 bases. The V gene end was trimmed by 1 base and the J gene end by 3 bases; junction bases not matched to a gene: 4. Germline CDR1 is LNHDA and CDR2 is SQIVND (reference sequence). There are 15 residues in the CDR3. CDR3 bases: TGTGCCAGTAGTATAGGGGGACAGGGAATCTACGAGCAGTACTTC. Protein: CASSIGGQGIYEQYF.